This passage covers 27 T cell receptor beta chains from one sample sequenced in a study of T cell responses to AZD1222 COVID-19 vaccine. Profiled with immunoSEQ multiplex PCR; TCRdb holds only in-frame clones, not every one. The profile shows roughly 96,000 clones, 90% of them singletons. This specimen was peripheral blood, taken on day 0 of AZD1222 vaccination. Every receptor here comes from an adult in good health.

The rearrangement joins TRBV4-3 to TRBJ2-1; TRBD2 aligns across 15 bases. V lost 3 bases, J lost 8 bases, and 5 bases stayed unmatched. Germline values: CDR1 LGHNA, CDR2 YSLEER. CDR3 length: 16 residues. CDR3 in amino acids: CASSHLGLAGGHEQFF. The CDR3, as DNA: TGCGCCAGCAGCCACCTGGGACTAGCGGGAGGCCATGAGCAGTTCTTC.

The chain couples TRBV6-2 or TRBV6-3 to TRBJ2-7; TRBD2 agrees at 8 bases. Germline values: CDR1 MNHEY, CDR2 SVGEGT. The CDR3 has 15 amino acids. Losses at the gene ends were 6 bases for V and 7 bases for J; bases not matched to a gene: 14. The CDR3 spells CASSPELAGIGEQYF. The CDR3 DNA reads TGTGCCAGCAGCCCCGAATTAGCGGGGATAGGGGAGCAGTACTTC.

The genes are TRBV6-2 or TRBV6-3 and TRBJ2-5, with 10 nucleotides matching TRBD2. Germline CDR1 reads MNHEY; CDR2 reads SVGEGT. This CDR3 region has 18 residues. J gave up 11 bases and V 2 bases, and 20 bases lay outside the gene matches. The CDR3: CASSYPQGSSGRRVAQYF. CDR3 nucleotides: TGTGCCAGCAGTTACCCGCAAGGCTCTAGCGGGAGAAGGGTGGCTCAGTACTTC.

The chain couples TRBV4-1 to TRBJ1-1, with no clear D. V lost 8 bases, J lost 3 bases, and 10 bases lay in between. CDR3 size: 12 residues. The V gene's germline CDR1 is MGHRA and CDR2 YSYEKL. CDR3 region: CASSTSDTEAFF. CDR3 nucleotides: TGCGCCAGCTCGACATCGGACACTGAAGCTTTCTTT.

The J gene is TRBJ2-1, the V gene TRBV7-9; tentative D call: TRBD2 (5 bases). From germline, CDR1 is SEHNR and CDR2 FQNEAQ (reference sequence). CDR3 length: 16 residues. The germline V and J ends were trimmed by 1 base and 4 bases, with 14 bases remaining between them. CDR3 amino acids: CASSLGSAGGYNEQFF. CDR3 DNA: TGTGCCAGCAGCTTAGGGTCGGCGGGTGGATACAATGAGCAGTTCTTC.

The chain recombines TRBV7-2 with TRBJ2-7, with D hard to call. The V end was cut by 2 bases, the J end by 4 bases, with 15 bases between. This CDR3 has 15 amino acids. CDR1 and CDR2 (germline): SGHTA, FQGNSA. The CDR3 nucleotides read TGTGCCAGCAGCTTACGGGTACCTCCTGGATACGAGCAGTACTTC. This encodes CASSLRVPPGYEQYF.

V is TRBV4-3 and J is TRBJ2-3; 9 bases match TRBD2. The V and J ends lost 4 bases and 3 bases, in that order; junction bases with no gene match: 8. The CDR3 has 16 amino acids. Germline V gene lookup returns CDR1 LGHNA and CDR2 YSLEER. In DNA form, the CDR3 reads TGCGCCAGCAGCCGAGGGCTAGCGGGATGGACAGATACGCAGTATTTT. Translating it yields CASSRGLAGWTDTQYF.

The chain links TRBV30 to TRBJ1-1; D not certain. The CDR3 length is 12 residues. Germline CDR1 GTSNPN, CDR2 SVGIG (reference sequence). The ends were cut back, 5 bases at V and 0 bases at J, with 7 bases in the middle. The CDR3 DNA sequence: TGTGCCTGGGCACAGATGAACACTGAAGCTTTCTTT. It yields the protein CAWAQMNTEAFF.

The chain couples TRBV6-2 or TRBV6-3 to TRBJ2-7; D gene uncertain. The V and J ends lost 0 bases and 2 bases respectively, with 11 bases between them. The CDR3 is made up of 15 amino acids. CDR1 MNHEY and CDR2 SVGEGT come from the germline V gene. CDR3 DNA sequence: TGTGCCAGCAGTTACTCGACTCCGCAAACCTACGAGCAGTACTTC. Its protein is CASSYSTPQTYEQYF.

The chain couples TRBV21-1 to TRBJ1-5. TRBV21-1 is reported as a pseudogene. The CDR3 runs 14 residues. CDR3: CPPLVRVSNQPQHF. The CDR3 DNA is TGTCCCCCTCTCGTCCGGGTAAGCAATCAGCCCCAGCATTTT.

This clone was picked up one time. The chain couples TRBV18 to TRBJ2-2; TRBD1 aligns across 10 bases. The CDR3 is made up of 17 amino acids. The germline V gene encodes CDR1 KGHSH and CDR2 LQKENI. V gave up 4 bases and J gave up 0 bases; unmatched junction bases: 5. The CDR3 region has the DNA TGTGCCAGCTCACAACAGACAGGGGGCGCGAACACCGGGGAGCTGTTTTTT. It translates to CASSQQTGGANTGELFF.

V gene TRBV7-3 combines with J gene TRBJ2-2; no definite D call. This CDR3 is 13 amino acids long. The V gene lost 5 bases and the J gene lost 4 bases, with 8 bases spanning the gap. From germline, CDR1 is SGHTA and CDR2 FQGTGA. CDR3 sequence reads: CASSPLGTGELFF. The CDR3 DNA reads TGTGCCAGCAGCCCCCTCGGCACCGGGGAGCTGTTTTTT.

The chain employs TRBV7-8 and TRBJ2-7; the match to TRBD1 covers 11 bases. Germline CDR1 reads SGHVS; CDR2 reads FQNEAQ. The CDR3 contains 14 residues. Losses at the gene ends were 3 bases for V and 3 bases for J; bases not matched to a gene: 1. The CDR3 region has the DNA TGTGCCAGCAGCTTGGACAGGGGGCTCTACGAGCAGTACTTC. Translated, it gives CASSLDRGLYEQYF.

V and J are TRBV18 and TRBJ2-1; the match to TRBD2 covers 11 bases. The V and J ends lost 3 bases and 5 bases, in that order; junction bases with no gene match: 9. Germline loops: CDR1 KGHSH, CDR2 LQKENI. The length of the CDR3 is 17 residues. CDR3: CASSPRGLAGGDNEQFF. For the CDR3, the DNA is TGTGCCAGCTCACCCCGGGGGCTAGCGGGAGGAGACAATGAGCAGTTCTTC.

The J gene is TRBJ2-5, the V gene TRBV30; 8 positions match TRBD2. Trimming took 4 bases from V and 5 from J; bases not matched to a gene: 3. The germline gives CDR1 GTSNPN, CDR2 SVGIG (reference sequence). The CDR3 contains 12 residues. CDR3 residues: CAWTTSVETQYF. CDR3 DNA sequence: TGTGCCTGGACGACTAGCGTGGAGACCCAGTACTTC.

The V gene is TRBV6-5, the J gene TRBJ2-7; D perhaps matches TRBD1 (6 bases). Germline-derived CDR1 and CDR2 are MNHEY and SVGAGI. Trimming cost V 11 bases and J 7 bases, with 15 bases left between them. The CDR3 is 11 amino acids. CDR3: CASQGTGEQYF. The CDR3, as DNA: TGTGCCTCACAGGGTACGGGAGAGCAGTACTTC.

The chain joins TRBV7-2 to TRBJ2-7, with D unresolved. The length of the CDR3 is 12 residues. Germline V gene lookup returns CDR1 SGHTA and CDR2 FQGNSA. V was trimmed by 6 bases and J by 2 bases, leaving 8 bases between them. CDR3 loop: CASSRVTYEQYF. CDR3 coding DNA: TGTGCCAGCAGTCGAGTAACCTACGAGCAGTACTTC. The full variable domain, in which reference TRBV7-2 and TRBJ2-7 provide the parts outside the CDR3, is GAGVSQSPSNKVTEKGKDVELRCDPISGHTALYWYRQSLGQGLEFLIYFQGNSAPDKSGLPSDRFSAERTGGSVSTLTIQRTQQEDSAVYLCASSRVTYEQYFGPGTRLTVT.

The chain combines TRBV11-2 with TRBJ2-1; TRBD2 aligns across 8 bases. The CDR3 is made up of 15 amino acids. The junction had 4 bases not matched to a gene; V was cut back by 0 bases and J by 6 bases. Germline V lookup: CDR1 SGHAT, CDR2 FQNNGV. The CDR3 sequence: CASSLEGLEVNEQFF. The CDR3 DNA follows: TGTGCCAGCAGCTTAGAGGGACTAGAGGTCAATGAGCAGTTCTTC.

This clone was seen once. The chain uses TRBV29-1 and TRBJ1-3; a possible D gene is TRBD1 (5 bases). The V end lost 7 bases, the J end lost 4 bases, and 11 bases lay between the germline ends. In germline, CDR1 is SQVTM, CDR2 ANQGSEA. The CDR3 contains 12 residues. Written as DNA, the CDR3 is TGCAGCGCCCGAGAGGGGGGAAACACCATATATTTT. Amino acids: CSAREGGNTIYF. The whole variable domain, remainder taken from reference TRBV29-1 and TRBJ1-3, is SAVISQKPSRDICQRGTSLTIQCQVDSQVTMMFWYRQQPGQSLTLIATANQGSEATYESGFVIDKFPISRPNLTFSTLTVSNMSPEDSSIYLCSAREGGNTIYFGEGSWLTVV.

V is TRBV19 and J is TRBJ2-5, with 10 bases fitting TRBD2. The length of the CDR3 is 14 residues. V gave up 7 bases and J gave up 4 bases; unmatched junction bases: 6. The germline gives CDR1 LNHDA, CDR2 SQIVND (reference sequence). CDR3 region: CASKQREGRETQYF. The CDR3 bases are TGTGCCAGTAAACAGCGGGAGGGCCGAGAGACCCAGTACTTC.

The CDR3 coding sequence is TGTGCCAGCAGCCAACCGGGATCGAATCAGCCCCAGCATTTT. Protein product: CASSQPGSNQPQHF. The rearrangement joins TRBV6-5 to TRBJ1-5; D not certain. This CDR3 region has 14 residues. The ends were cut back, 6 bases at V and 4 bases at J, with 13 bases in the middle. The germline CDR1 and CDR2 sequences are MNHEY and SVGAGI.

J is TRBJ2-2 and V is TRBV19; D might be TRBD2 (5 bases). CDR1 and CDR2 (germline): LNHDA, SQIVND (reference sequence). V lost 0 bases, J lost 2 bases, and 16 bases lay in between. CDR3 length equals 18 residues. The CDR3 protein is CASSIDLGGGGNTGELFF. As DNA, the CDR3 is TGTGCCAGTAGTATAGATCTGGGCGGCGGAGGTAACACCGGGGAGCTGTTTTTT. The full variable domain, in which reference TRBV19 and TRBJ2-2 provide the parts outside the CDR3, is DGGITQSPKYLFRKEGQNVTLSCEQNLNHDAMYWYRQDPGQGLRLIYYSQIVNDFQKGDIAEGYSVSREKKESFPLTVTSAQKNPTAFYLCASSIDLGGGGNTGELFFGEGSRLTVL.

The CDR3 bases are TGTGCCTGGAGGCCCGGGAGCACCGGGGAGCTGTTTTTT. This gives the protein CAWRPGSTGELFF. V and J are TRBV30 and TRBJ2-2, with D perhaps TRBD2 (6 bases). V lost 3 bases, J lost 4 bases, and 9 bases lay in between. Germline CDR1 GTSNPN, CDR2 SVGIG (reference sequence). This CDR3 has 13 amino acids.

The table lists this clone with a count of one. Here the CDR3 reads CASRPPLRQKPGNEQFF. The CDR3 DNA reads as TGTGCCAGCAGACCCCCTTTGCGGCAGAAACCCGGGAATGAGCAGTTCTTC. The chain employs TRBV7-9 and TRBJ2-1, with D unresolved. The CDR3 has 17 amino acids. Trimming took 6 bases from V and 7 from J, leaving 25 bases between them. Germline V lookup: CDR1 SEHNR, CDR2 FQNEAQ (reference sequence).

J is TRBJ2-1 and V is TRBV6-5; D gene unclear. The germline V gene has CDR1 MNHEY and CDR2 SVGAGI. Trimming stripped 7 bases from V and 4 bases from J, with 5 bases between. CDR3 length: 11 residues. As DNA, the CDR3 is TGTGCCAGCATGGCATACAATGAGCAGTTCTTC. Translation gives CASMAYNEQFF.

Written as DNA, the CDR3 is TGTGCCAGCAGCCCACAGGAGGCACTGGGATATTCACCCCTCCACTTT. Translation gives CASSPQEALGYSPLHF. The genes are TRBV9 and TRBJ1-6; tentatively, D is TRBD1 (5 bases). The CDR3 runs 16 residues. Germline V gene lookup returns CDR1 SGDLS and CDR2 YYNGEE. The V end lost 4 bases, the J end lost 8 bases, and 19 bases lay between the germline ends.

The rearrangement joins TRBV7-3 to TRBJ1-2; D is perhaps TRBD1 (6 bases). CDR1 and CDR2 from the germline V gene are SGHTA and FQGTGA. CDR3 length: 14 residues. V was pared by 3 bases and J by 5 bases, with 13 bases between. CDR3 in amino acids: CASSFQQGPYGYTF. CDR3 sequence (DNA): TGTGCCAGCAGCTTCCAACAGGGACCTTATGGCTACACCTTC.